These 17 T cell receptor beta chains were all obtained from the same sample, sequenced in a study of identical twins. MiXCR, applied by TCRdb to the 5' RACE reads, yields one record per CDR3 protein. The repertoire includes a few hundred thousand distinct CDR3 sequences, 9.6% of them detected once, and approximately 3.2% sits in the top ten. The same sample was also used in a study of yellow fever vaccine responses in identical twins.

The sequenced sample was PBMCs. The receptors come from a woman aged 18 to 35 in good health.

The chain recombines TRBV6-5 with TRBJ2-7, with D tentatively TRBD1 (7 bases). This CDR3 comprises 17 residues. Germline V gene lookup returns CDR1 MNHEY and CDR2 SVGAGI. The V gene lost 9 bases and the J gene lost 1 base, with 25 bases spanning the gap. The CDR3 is CASSNFFGGGLSYEQYF. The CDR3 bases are TGTGCCAGTAGTAACTTTTTTGGAGGGGGCCTATCCTACGAGCAGTACTTC.

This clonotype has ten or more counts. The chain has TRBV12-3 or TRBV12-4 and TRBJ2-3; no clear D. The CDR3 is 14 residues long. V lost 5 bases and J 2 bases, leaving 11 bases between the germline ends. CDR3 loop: CASSNSRLTDTQYF. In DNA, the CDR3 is TGTGCCAGCAGTAACAGCCGACTCACAGATACGCAGTATTTT.

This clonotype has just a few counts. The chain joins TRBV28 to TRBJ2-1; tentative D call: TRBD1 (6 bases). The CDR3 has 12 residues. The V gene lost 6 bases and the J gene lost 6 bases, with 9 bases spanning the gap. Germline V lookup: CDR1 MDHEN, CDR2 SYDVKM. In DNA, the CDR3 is TGTGCCAGCAGGGGGGCCTCCAATGAGCAGTTCTTC. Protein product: CASRGASNEQFF. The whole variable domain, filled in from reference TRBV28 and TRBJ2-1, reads DVKVTQSSRYLVKRTGEKVFLECVQDMDHENMFWYRQDPGLGLRLIYFSYDVKMKEKGDIPEGYSVSREKKERFSLILESASTNQTSMYLCASRGASNEQFFGPGTRLTVL.

In nucleotides, the CDR3 is TGCAGTGCAAAAGATCCGGGACAGGGGAGTTCCTACGAGCAGTACTTC. Translation gives CSAKDPGQGSSYEQYF. J is TRBJ2-7 and V is TRBV20-1; TRBD1 agrees at 10 bases. Germline V gives CDR1 DFQATT, CDR2 SNEGSKA (reference sequence). V lost 6 bases to trimming and J lost 1 base; unmatched junction nucleotides: 12. The CDR3 extends over 16 amino acids.

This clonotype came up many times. The chain's CDR3 is CASSLALDRSGNTIYF. CDR3 DNA: TGTGCCAGCAGCTTGGCCCTGGACAGATCTGGAAACACCATATATTTT. The chain employs TRBV5-5 and TRBJ1-3; possibly TRBD1 for D (6 bases). Trimming took off 0 bases at V and 1 base at J, with 11 bases between the two ends. The germline CDR1 and CDR2 sequences are SGHKS and YYEKEE (reference sequence). The CDR3 covers 16 residues. Supplemented by reference TRBV5-5 and TRBJ1-3, the full variable domain reads DAGVTQSPTHLIKTRGQQVTLRCSPISGHKSVSWYQQVLGQGPQFIFQYYEKEERGRGNFPDRFSARQFPNYSSELNVNALLLGDSALYLCASSLALDRSGNTIYFGEGSWLTVV.

The CDR3 is CASSLGSPLAGGSYEQYF. In nucleotides, the CDR3 is TGCGCCAGCAGCTTGGGTTCTCCCCTAGCGGGCGGATCCTACGAGCAGTACTTC. The chain combines TRBV5-1 with TRBJ2-7, with 8 bases fitting TRBD2. This CDR3 is built from 18 residues. The germline V gene has CDR1 SGHRS and CDR2 YFSETQ. The ends lost 0 bases at V and 1 base at J; junction bases unmatched: 12. Drawing the rest from reference TRBV5-1 and TRBJ2-7, the complete variable domain is KAGVTQTPRYLIKTRGQQVTLSCSPISGHRSVSWYQQTPGQGLQFLFEYFSETQRNKGNFPGRFSGRQFSNSRSEMNVSTLELGDSALYLCASSLGSPLAGGSYEQYFGPGTRLTVT.

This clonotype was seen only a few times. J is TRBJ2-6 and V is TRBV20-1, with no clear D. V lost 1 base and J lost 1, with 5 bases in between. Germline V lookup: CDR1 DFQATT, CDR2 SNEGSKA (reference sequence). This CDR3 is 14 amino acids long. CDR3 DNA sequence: TGCAGTGCTAGAGGGAATTCTGGGGCCAACGTCCTGACTTTC. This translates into CSARGNSGANVLTF.

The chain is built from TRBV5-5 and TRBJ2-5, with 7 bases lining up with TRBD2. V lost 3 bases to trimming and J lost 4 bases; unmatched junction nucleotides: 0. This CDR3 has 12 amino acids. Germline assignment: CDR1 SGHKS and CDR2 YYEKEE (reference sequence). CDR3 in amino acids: CASSWGGETQYF. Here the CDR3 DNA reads TGTGCCAGCAGCTGGGGGGGAGAGACCCAGTACTTC.

CDR3 loop: CASSPGASGIFNEQYF. DNA of the CDR3: TGTGCCAGCAGTCCCGGGGCTAGCGGGATTTTCAACGAGCAGTACTTC. The chain uses TRBV28 and TRBJ2-7; 9 nucleotides line up with TRBD2. The germline gives CDR1 MDHEN, CDR2 SYDVKM. V lost 5 bases to trimming and J lost 5 bases; unmatched junction nucleotides: 13. This CDR3 has 16 amino acids.

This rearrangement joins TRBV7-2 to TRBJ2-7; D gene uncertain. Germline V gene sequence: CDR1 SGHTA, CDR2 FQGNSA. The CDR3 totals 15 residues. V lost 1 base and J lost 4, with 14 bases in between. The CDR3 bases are TGTGCCAGCAGCTTAGAGGCAGCCCCCGGATACGAGCAGTACTTC. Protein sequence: CASSLEAAPGYEQYF.

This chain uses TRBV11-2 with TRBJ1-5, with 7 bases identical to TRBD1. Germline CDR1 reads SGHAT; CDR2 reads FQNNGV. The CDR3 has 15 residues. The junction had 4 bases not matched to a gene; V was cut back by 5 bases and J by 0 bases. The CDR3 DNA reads TGTGCCAGCAGCAAACAGGGGAATAGCAATCAGCCCCAGCATTTT. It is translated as CASSKQGNSNQPQHF.

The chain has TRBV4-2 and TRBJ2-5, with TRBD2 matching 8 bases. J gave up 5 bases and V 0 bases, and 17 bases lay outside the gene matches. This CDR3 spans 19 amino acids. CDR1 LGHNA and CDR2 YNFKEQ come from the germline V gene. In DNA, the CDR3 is TGTGCCAGCAGCCAAGAAGCGAAGCGGGAGCCCCTGTCTGGGGAGACCCAGTACTTC. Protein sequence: CASSQEAKREPLSGETQYF.

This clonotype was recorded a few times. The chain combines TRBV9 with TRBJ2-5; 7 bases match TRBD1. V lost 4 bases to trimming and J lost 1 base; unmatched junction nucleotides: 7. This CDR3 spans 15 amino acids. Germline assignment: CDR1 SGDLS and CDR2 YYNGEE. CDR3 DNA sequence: TGTGCCAGCAGCTCGCTAGGACAGGTCCAAGAGACCCAGTACTTC. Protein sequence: CASSSLGQVQETQYF.

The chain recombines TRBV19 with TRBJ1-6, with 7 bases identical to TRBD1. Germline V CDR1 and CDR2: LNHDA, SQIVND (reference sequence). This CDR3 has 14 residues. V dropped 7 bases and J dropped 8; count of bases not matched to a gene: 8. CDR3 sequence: CASKKPQGDSPLHF. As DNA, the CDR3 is TGTGCCAGTAAAAAACCCCAGGGGGATTCACCCCTCCACTTT. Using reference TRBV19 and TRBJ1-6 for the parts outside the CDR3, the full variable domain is DGGITQSPKYLFRKEGQNVTLSCEQNLNHDAMYWYRQDPGQGLRLIYYSQIVNDFQKGDIAEGYSVSREKKESFPLTVTSAQKNPTAFYLCASKKPQGDSPLHFGNGTRLTVT.

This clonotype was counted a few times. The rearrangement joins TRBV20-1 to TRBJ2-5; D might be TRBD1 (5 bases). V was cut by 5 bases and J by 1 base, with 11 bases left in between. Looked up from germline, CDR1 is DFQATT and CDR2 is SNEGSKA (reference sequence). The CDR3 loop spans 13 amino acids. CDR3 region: CSAAQTVQETQYF. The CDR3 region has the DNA TGCAGTGCTGCCCAGACAGTCCAAGAGACCCAGTACTTC.

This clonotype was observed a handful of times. CDR3 region: CASSLEEDPPPLNEQFF. The CDR3 DNA follows: TGTGCCAGCAGCTTAGAAGAGGATCCCCCACCTTTAAATGAGCAGTTCTTC. The chain carries TRBV11-2 and TRBJ2-1; D remains ambiguous. V lost 0 bases and J 7 bases, leaving 19 bases between the germline ends. Germline assignment: CDR1 SGHAT and CDR2 FQNNGV. The CDR3 sequence is 17 residues long.

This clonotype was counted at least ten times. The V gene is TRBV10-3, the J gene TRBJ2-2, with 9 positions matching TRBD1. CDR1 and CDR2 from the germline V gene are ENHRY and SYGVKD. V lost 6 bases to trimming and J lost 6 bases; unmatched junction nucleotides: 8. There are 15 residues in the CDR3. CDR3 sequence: CAISRGQGFAGELFF. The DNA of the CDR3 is TGTGCCATCAGCCGGGGACAGGGTTTCGCCGGGGAGCTGTTTTTT.